What follows is one T cell receptor beta chain and its context. Original handling: Cell counts per sample came from amplifying reference gene primers. Produced via immunoSEQ multiplex PCR; TCRdb's table is partial and in-frame only. V and J calls and clone size are copied from that table; D and trimming were computed from the DNA. The data contain 250,000 to 300,000 clones, around 85% of them seen just once; the ten biggest clones take up 5.1%. Trimming removed 0 bases from V and 4 bases from J, with 9 bases in between. Looked up from germline, CDR1 is MNHEY and CDR2 is SVGEGT. This CDR3 contains 14 residues. This sample was included in a study of blood T cell repertoires in COVID-19.

The sequence derives from a man in his fifties with active or convalescent COVID-19. The chain combines TRBV6-2 or TRBV6-3 with TRBJ1-1; tentative D call: TRBD1 (6 bases). The source material was peripheral blood. DNA for the CDR3: TGTGCCAGCAGTTACTCGGGACACCTCACTGAAGCTTTCTTT. Translation gives CASSYSGHLTEAFF.